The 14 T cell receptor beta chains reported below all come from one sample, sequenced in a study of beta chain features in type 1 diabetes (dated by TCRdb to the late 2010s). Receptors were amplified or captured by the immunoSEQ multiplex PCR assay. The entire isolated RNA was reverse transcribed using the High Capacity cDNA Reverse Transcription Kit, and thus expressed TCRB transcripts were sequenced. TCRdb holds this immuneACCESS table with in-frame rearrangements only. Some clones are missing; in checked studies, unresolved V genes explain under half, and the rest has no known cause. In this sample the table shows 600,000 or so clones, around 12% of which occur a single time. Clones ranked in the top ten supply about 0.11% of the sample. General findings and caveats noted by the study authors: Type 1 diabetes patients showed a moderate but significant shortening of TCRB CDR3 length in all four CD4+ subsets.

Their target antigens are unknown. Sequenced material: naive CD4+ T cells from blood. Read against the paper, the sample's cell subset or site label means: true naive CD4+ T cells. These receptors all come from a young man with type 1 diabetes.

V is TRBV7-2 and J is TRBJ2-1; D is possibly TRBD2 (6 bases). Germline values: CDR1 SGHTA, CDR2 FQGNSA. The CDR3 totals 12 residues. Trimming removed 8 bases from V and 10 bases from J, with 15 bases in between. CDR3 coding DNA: TGTGCCAGCTCGACTAGGAGGGGCGAGCAGTTCTTC. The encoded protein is CASSTRRGEQFF.

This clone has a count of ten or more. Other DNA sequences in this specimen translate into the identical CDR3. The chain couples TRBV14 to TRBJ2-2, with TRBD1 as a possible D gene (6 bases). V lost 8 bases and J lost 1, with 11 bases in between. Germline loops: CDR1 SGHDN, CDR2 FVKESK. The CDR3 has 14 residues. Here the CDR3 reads CASGRQENTGELFF. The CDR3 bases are TGTGCCAGCGGTAGACAGGAGAACACCGGGGAGCTGTTTTTT.

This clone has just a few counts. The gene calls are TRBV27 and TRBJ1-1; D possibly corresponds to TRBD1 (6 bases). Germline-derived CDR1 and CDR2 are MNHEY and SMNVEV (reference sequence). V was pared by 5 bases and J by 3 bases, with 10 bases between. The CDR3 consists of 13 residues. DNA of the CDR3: TGTGCCAGCAGTGCACAGGGTTACACTGAAGCTTTCTTT. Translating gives CASSAQGYTEAFF.

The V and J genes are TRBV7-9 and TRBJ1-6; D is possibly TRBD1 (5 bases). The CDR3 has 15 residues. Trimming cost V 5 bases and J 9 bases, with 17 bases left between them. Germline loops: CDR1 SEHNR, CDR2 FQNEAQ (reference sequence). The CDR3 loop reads CASSAGARVSSPLHF. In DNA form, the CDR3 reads TGTGCCAGCAGCGCCGGGGCCAGGGTCAGTTCACCCCTCCACTTT. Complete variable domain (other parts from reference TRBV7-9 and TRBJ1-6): DTGVSQNPRHKITKRGQNVTFRCDPISEHNRLYWYRQTLGQGPEFLTYFQNEAQLEKSRLLSDRFSAERPKGSFSTLEIQRTEQGDSAMYLCASSAGARVSSPLHFGNGTRLTVT.

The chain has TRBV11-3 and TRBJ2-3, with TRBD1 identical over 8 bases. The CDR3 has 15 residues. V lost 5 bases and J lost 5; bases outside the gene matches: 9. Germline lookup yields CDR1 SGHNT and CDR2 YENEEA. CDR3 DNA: TGTGCCAGCAGCCTGCGACAGGGGCAGGGAGATACGCAGTATTTT. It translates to CASSLRQGQGDTQYF.

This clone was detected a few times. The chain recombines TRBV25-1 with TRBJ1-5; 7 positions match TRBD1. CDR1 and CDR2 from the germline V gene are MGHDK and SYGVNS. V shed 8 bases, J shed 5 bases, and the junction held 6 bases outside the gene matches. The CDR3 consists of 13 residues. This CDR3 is CASSRDSHQPQHF. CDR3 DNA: TGTGCCAGCTCCAGGGACAGCCATCAGCCCCAGCATTTT.

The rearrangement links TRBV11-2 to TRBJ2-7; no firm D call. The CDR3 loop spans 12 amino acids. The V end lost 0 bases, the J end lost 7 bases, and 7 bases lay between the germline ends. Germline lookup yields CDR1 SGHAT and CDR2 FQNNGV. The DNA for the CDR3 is TGTGCCAGCAGCTTAGAAGGGTGGGAGCAGTACTTC. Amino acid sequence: CASSLEGWEQYF. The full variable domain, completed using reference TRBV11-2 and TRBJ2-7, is EAGVAQSPRYKIIEKRQSVAFWCNPISGHATLYWYQQILGQGPKLLIQFQNNGVVDDSQLPKDRFSAERLKGVDSTLKIQPAKLEDSAVYLCASSLEGWEQYFGPGTRLTVT.

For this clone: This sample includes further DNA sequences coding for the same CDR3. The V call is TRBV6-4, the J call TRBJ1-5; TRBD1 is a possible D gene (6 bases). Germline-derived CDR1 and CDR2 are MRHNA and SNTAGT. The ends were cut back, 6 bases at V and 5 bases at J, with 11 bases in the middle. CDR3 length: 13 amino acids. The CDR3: CASSEQGDQPQHF. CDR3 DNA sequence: TGTGCCAGCAGCGAACAGGGAGATCAGCCCCAGCATTTT.

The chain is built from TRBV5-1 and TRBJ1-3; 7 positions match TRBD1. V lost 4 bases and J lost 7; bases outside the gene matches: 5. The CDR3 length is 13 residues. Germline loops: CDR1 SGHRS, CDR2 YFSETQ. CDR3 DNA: TGCGCCAGCAGCACTGACAGGGCCAACACCATATATTTT. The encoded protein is CASSTDRANTIYF.

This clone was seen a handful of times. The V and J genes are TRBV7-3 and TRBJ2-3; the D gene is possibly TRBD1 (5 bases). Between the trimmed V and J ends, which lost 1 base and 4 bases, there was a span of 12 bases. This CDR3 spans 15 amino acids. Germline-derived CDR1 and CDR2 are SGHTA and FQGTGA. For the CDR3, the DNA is TGTGCCAGCAGCTTAAAGGCAGGGTCTGCAGATACGCAGTATTTT. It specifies CASSLKAGSADTQYF.

The CDR3 loop reads CASSQERRGEVGKLFF. The CDR3 DNA is TGTGCCAGCAGCCAAGAAAGGAGGGGAGAAGTTGGAAAACTGTTTTTT. This chain links TRBV4-2 with TRBJ1-4; a weak D match, TRBD1 (5 bases). Germline V gene sequence: CDR1 LGHNA, CDR2 YNFKEQ. V was pared by 0 bases and J by 10 bases, with 18 bases between. The CDR3 has 16 residues.

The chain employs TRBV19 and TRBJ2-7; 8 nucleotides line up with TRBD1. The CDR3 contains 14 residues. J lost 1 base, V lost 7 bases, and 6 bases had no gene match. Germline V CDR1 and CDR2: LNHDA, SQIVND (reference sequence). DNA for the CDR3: TGTGCCAGTAAACCGACAGGGGAATCCTACGAGCAGTACTTC. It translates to CASKPTGESYEQYF.

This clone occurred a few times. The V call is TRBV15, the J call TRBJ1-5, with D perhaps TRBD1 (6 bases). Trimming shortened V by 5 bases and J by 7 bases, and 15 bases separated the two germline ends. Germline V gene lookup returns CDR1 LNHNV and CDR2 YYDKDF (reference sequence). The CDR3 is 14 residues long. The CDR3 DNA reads TGTGCCACCAGCGTACAAACAGGGATACAGCCCCAGCATTTT. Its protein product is CATSVQTGIQPQHF.

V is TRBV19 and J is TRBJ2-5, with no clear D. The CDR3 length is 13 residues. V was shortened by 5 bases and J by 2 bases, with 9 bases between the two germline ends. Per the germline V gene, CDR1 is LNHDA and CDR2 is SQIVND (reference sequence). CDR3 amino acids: CASSPPGQETQYF. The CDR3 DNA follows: TGTGCCAGTAGTCCCCCCGGGCAAGAGACCCAGTACTTC.